These 29 T cell receptor beta chains were sequenced from one sample in a study of cytomegalovirus exposure and HLA in healthy donors. Amplification used 60 Vbeta primers and 13 Jbeta primers. Data came from immunoSEQ multiplex PCR; TCRdb stores just in-frame clones and leaves some out. The table includes roughly 93,000 clones, about 70% detected once. Sample: PBMCs. Receptor source: a middle-aged man in good health and CMV-seronegative.

J is TRBJ1-2 and V is TRBV5-6, with 11 bases that match TRBD1. CDR1 and CDR2 from the germline V gene are SGHDT and YYEEEE. The CDR3 spans 14 residues. Trimming at V came to 4 bases and at J to 4 bases, leaving 3 bases not matched to a gene. The CDR3 DNA sequence: TGTGCCAGCAGCCCTGGGACAGGGGGCTATGGCTACACCTTC. This sequence encodes CASSPGTGGYGYTF.

This clone was observed a handful of times. The chain recombines TRBV6-6 with TRBJ1-1; perhaps TRBD1 as D (5 bases). The CDR3 contains 11 residues. CDR1 and CDR2 (germline): MNHNY, SVGAGI (reference sequence). V was trimmed by 2 bases and J by 11 bases, leaving 9 bases between them. The chain's CDR3 is CASSYTRGAFF. In DNA form, the CDR3 reads TGTGCCAGCAGTTACACTCGGGGGGCTTTCTTT.

The chain joins TRBV27 to TRBJ1-2, with TRBD1 identical over 10 bases. The germline V gene encodes CDR1 MNHEY and CDR2 SMNVEV (reference sequence). With 5 bases clipped from V and 3 bases from J, the junction kept 9 bases outside the gene matches. This CDR3 has 16 residues. The CDR3 DNA reads TGTGCCAGCAGTCCAAGGGGACAGGGGATTGACTATGGCTACACCTTC. Its protein product is CASSPRGQGIDYGYTF.

This chain uses TRBV29-1 with TRBJ1-1, with 7 bases identical to TRBD1. CDR3 length: 11 amino acids. CDR1 is SQVTM and CDR2 is ANQGSEA in the germline V gene. V was pared by 5 bases and J by 5 bases, with 2 bases of the junction left unmatched. CDR3 sequence: CSVTGETEAFF. CDR3 sequence (DNA): TGCAGCGTTACAGGGGAAACTGAAGCTTTCTTT.

This clone was counted a single time. The rearrangement links TRBV6-5 to TRBJ2-2; TRBD1 matches at 8 bases. Germline V gene lookup returns CDR1 MNHEY and CDR2 SVGAGI. This CDR3 spans 13 amino acids. V lost 10 bases to trimming and J lost 6 bases; unmatched junction nucleotides: 7. The CDR3 coding sequence is TGTGCCACCTACAGGGGGATCTCCGGGGAGCTGTTTTTT. It specifies CATYRGISGELFF.

The V call is TRBV25-1, the J call TRBJ2-6, with D maybe TRBD2 (6 bases). Germline V gene data show CDR1 as MGHDK and CDR2 as SYGVNS. The CDR3 runs to 15 residues. The ends were cut back, 7 bases at V and 4 bases at J, with 14 bases in the middle. CDR3 residues: CASTGGRRGANVLTF. The CDR3 bases are TGTGCCAGCACCGGGGGTCGGCGCGGGGCCAACGTCCTGACTTTC.

Remarks on this clone: The junction departs from the called germline gene at one end, perhaps through a read error. The gene calls are TRBV5-4 and TRBJ2-5; D unresolved. This CDR3 comprises 16 residues. Germline V gene data show CDR1 as SGHNT and CDR2 as YYREEE (reference sequence). The CDR3 DNA sequence: TGTGCCGGCAGCTTGAAGTTCTCGCTGATCGGAGAGACCCAGTACTTC. Its translation is CAGSLKFSLIGETQYF.

The V and J genes are TRBV6-4 and TRBJ1-1; 7 bases are a match to TRBD1. Germline loops: CDR1 MRHNA, CDR2 SNTAGT. Trimming cost V 3 bases and J 0 bases; bases outside gene matches: 4. The CDR3 consists of 15 residues. Here the CDR3 reads CASSDPGQMNTEAFF. CDR3 bases: TGTGCCAGCAGTGATCCGGGACAGATGAACACTGAAGCTTTCTTT.

The chain combines TRBV5-1 with TRBJ1-5, with a possible D match to TRBD1 (5 bases). In germline, CDR1 is SGHRS, CDR2 YFSETQ. The CDR3 consists of 14 residues. Trimming took 5 bases from V and 4 from J, leaving 13 bases between them. This CDR3 is CASSMGGGNQPQHF. CDR3 DNA sequence: TGCGCCAGCAGTATGGGGGGAGGTAATCAGCCCCAGCATTTT.

This sequence joins TRBV19 and TRBJ2-7; TRBD1 agrees at 7 bases. V was pared by 0 bases and J by 4 bases, with 12 bases of the junction left unmatched. The CDR3 is 17 amino acids. In germline, CDR1 is LNHDA, CDR2 SQIVND (reference sequence). Here the CDR3 DNA reads TGTGCCAGTAGTATAGATATAGCAGGACAGGTAGGGTACGAGCAGTACTTC. Protein sequence: CASSIDIAGQVGYEQYF. Together with reference TRBV19 and TRBJ2-7, the CDR3 gives the full variable domain: DGGITQSPKYLFRKEGQNVTLSCEQNLNHDAMYWYRQDPGQGLRLIYYSQIVNDFQKGDIAEGYSVSREKKESFPLTVTSAQKNPTAFYLCASSIDIAGQVGYEQYFGPGTRLTVT.

The chain employs TRBV25-1 and TRBJ2-5; TRBD1 aligns across 8 bases. The germline CDR1 and CDR2 sequences are MGHDK and SYGVNS. CDR3 size: 12 residues. Trimming took 6 bases from V and 5 from J; bases not matched to a gene: 2. DNA for the CDR3: TGTGCCAGCAGATCAGGGGGCGAGACCCAGTACTTC. Its translation: CASRSGGETQYF. Combining the CDR3 with reference TRBV25-1 and TRBJ2-5 gives the whole variable domain EADIYQTPRYLVIGTGKKITLECSQTMGHDKMYWYQQDPGMELHLIHYSYGVNSTEKGDLSSESTVSRIRTEHFPLTLESARPSHTSQYLCASRSGGETQYFGPGTRLLVL.

The chain carries TRBV19 and TRBJ1-2, with 7 positions matching TRBD1. The CDR3 has 16 residues. Germline V gives CDR1 LNHDA, CDR2 SQIVND (reference sequence). J was trimmed by 6 bases and V by 5 bases; bases with no gene match: 15. The CDR3 DNA sequence: TGTGCCAGTAGTGATCGGACAGGCCCTAGGAACAATGGCTACACCTTC. As protein: CASSDRTGPRNNGYTF.

The V and J genes are TRBV6-5 and TRBJ1-6, with 7 nucleotides matching TRBD1. V trimming: 6 bases; J trimming: 5 bases; junction bases outside the gene matches: 7. Germline CDR1 MNHEY, CDR2 SVGAGI. The CDR3 runs 15 residues. CDR3 amino acids: CASSYNTGDNSPLHF. CDR3 in DNA: TGTGCCAGCAGCTATAATACAGGGGATAATTCACCCCTCCACTTT.

This clone was seen just once. The gene calls are TRBV5-1 and TRBJ2-3; 10 nucleotides line up with TRBD2. Germline V lookup: CDR1 SGHRS, CDR2 YFSETQ. After removal of 2 bases from V and 3 bases from J, the junction contained 3 bases not matched to a gene. This CDR3 is built from 15 residues. For the CDR3, the DNA is TGCGCCAGCAGCTTACTAGCGGGGTCTACAGATACGCAGTATTTT. The encoded protein is CASSLLAGSTDTQYF.

This chain joins TRBV27 and TRBJ2-5; 10 bases match TRBD2. The J segment lost 6 bases and the V segment lost 5 bases, leaving 18 bases of the junction unmatched. Germline CDR1 MNHEY, CDR2 SMNVEV (reference sequence). The CDR3 extends over 18 amino acids. The CDR3 here is CASSLKASTGLASKTQYF. The DNA of the CDR3 is TGTGCCAGCAGTCTAAAGGCCTCGACGGGACTAGCGAGTAAGACCCAGTACTTC.

This chain connects TRBV4-2 to TRBJ1-2; D is ambiguous. V gave up 4 bases and J gave up 7 bases, with 10 bases separating them. CDR1 is LGHNA, CDR2 YNFKEQ, per germline. This CDR3 comprises 12 residues. The CDR3 DNA reads TGTGCCAGCAGCCCCACCTCCAGTGGCTACACCTTC. Its translation: CASSPTSSGYTF.

J is TRBJ1-1 and V is TRBV5-1; TRBD1 agrees at 8 bases. Losses at the gene ends were 0 bases for V and 1 base for J; bases not matched to a gene: 2. CDR3 length: 15 residues. Germline assignment: CDR1 SGHRS and CDR2 YFSETQ. The CDR3 DNA reads as TGCGCCAGCAGCTTGGGAGGGACAGGGAACACTGAAGCTTTCTTT. Translating it yields CASSLGGTGNTEAFF. Complete variable domain (other parts from reference TRBV5-1 and TRBJ1-1): KAGVTQTPRYLIKTRGQQVTLSCSPISGHRSVSWYQQTPGQGLQFLFEYFSETQRNKGNFPGRFSGRQFSNSRSEMNVSTLELGDSALYLCASSLGGTGNTEAFFGQGTRLTVV.

This chain connects TRBV4-1 to TRBJ1-4; 7 positions agree with TRBD1. Trimming took 6 bases from V and 0 from J; bases not matched to a gene: 13. The CDR3 covers 18 residues. Per germline, CDR1 MGHRA and CDR2 YSYEKL. CDR3 residues: CASRSTKGQRATNEKLFF. The DNA for the CDR3 is TGCGCCAGCAGGAGCACTAAGGGACAGCGGGCAACTAATGAAAAACTGTTTTTT.

Within the sample, this clone is medium-sized. This rearrangement joins TRBV11-3 to TRBJ2-1; D unresolved. This CDR3 contains 14 residues. Between the trimmed V and J ends, which lost 3 bases and 5 bases, there was a span of 11 bases. In germline, CDR1 is SGHNT, CDR2 YENEEA. CDR3 region: CASSFERRNNEQFF. The CDR3 region has the DNA TGTGCCAGCAGCTTCGAACGGAGAAACAATGAGCAGTTCTTC.

The genes are TRBV7-8 and TRBJ2-1; D is possibly TRBD2 (6 bases). V was cut by 5 bases and J by 0 bases, with 14 bases left in between. This CDR3 has 16 amino acids. CDR1 and CDR2 from the germline V gene are SGHVS and FQNEAQ. The CDR3: CASSRYSGSSYNEQFF. In DNA, the CDR3 is TGTGCCAGCAGCCGTTATAGCGGAAGCTCCTACAATGAGCAGTTCTTC.

This chain joins TRBV9 and TRBJ2-7; TRBD1 is a possible D gene (5 bases). Germline CDR1 reads SGDLS; CDR2 reads YYNGEE. Between the trimmed V and J ends, which lost 0 bases and 0 bases, there was a span of 10 bases. The CDR3 length is 15 residues. As DNA, the CDR3 is TGTGCCAGCAGCGTAGAAGGGGTCCCCTCCTACGAGCAGTACTTC. Amino acids: CASSVEGVPSYEQYF. The full variable domain, with the rest looked up from reference TRBV9 and TRBJ2-7, is DSGVTQTPKHLITATGQRVTLRCSPRSGDLSVYWYQQSLDQGLQFLIQYYNGEERAKGNILERFSAQQFPDLHSELNLSSLELGDSALYFCASSVEGVPSYEQYFGPGTRLTVT.

The chain carries TRBV7-9 and TRBJ1-5, with D hard to call. Germline values: CDR1 SEHNR, CDR2 FQNEAQ (reference sequence). V lost 1 base, J lost 7 bases, and 5 bases lay in between. The CDR3 is 12 amino acids. The CDR3 reads CASSLDTQPQHF. As DNA, the CDR3 is TGTGCCAGCAGCTTAGACACCCAGCCCCAGCATTTT.

The chain carries TRBV7-8 and TRBJ2-4; tentative D call: TRBD1 (5 bases). Trimming shortened V by 4 bases and J by 1 base, and 8 bases separated the two germline ends. From germline, CDR1 is SGHVS and CDR2 FQNEAQ. This CDR3 comprises 14 residues. DNA of the CDR3: TGTGCCAGCAGCTCCTCAGGGGCCAAAAACATTCAGTACTTC. Protein: CASSSSGAKNIQYF.

V usage is TRBV9 and J usage is TRBJ2-7, with D uncertain. The CDR3 runs 14 residues. Trimming removed 4 bases from V and 2 bases from J, with 13 bases in between. CDR1 and CDR2 from the germline V gene are SGDLS and YYNGEE. CDR3 coding DNA: TGTGCCAGCAGCCCGAGCAGGCTTACCTACGAGCAGTACTTC. It specifies CASSPSRLTYEQYF.

This chain uses TRBV18 with TRBJ2-7; 15 bases are a match to TRBD2. The CDR3 runs 20 residues. CDR1 is KGHSH, CDR2 LQKENI, per germline. Germline trimming cut 2 bases from V and 2 bases from J; bases unmatched to any gene: 13. The CDR3 reads CASSPTLRGLAGGAPYEQYF. The DNA of the CDR3 is TGTGCCAGCTCACCAACTCTGAGGGGACTAGCGGGGGGCGCTCCCTACGAGCAGTACTTC.

The chain uses TRBV27 and TRBJ1-4, with a possible D match to TRBD1 (6 bases). CDR3 length: 17 residues. V was trimmed by 2 bases and J by 8 bases, leaving 21 bases between them. Germline CDR1 reads MNHEY; CDR2 reads SMNVEV (reference sequence). As DNA, the CDR3 is TGTGCCAGCAGTTTAGGGGTGCAGGGGCAGAGGGGAGAAAAACTGTTTTTT. Encoded protein: CASSLGVQGQRGEKLFF.

V and J are TRBV7-8 and TRBJ2-7; possible D gene TRBD1, 5 bases. The V gene's germline CDR1 is SGHVS and CDR2 FQNEAQ. The CDR3 is 14 residues long. Trimming took off 1 base at V and 6 bases at J, with 13 bases between the two ends. CDR3 region: CASSLVLRQGEQYF. The CDR3 nucleotides read TGTGCCAGCAGCTTAGTCCTAAGGCAGGGCGAGCAGTACTTC.

This clone was seen only a few times. J is TRBJ2-3 and V is TRBV25-1, with D hard to call. Germline V CDR1 and CDR2: MGHDK, SYGVNS. The ends were cut back, 5 bases at V and 4 bases at J, with 4 bases in the middle. This CDR3 contains 11 residues. This CDR3 is CASSFSDTQYF. The CDR3 nucleotides are TGTGCCAGCAGTTTCTCAGATACGCAGTATTTT.

The chain recombines TRBV9 with TRBJ1-1; TRBD1 agrees at 7 bases. J lost 4 bases, V lost 4 bases, and 4 bases had no gene match. Germline values: CDR1 SGDLS, CDR2 YYNGEE. CDR3 length equals 13 residues. CDR3 DNA sequence: TGTGCCAGCAGCCCAGGGGGGCCCACTGAAGCTTTCTTT. Translating it yields CASSPGGPTEAFF. The variable domain in full, completed from reference TRBV9 and TRBJ1-1, reads DSGVTQTPKHLITATGQRVTLRCSPRSGDLSVYWYQQSLDQGLQFLIQYYNGEERAKGNILERFSAQQFPDLHSELNLSSLELGDSALYFCASSPGGPTEAFFGQGTRLTVV.